Below are 3 T cell receptor beta chains sequenced from a single sample in a study of CD8 T cells in ankylosing spondylitis. TCRdb reprocessed the 5' RACE reads via MiXCR and lists one record per CDR3 protein. There are fewer than 550,000 distinct CDR3 sequences in the sample; roughly 5% occur only once, and 3% to 4.5% lies in the top ten. Study results and limitations: Characteristic, it appeared, of ankylosing spondylitis blood was a TCR beta motif of eight highly homologous variants.

These TCRs' antigens remain unknown. Sequenced material: blood, either unsorted or a sorted T cell fraction (not recorded which). The receptors come from a male donor with ankylosing spondylitis.

The chain joins TRBV5-1 to TRBJ2-3; D is tentatively TRBD1 or TRBD2 (6 bases each). The CDR3 is 16 amino acids. The V gene's germline CDR1 is SGHRS and CDR2 YFSETQ. Trimming stripped 4 bases from V and 2 bases from J, with 17 bases between. CDR3 in amino acids: CASSLARTADTDTQYF. DNA for the CDR3: TGCGCCAGCAGCCTAGCGCGGACAGCTGACACAGATACGCAGTATTTT.

The sample holds many counts of this clonotype. The genes are TRBV9 and TRBJ1-2; D may be TRBD1 (6 bases). Trimming left V 3 bases short and J 6 bases short, with 21 bases between. CDR3 length equals 16 residues. The germline gives CDR1 SGDLS, CDR2 YYNGEE. CDR3 DNA: TGTGCCAGCAGCGCCGGATGGGGGGCACAAAGAAATGGCTACACCTTC. It translates to CASSAGWGAQRNGYTF.

This clonotype occurred many times. This chain links TRBV4-1 with TRBJ1-2; D is perhaps TRBD1 (5 bases). Germline V gene lookup returns CDR1 MGHRA and CDR2 YSYEKL. This CDR3 region has 15 residues. Trimming left V 1 base short and J 4 bases short, with 13 bases between. CDR3 amino acids: CASSQGTQAPYGYTF. CDR3 bases: TGCGCCAGCAGCCAAGGCACACAGGCCCCCTATGGCTACACCTTC.